This entry lists 17 T cell receptor beta chains sequenced from one sample in a study of blood T cells in healthy people across ages. PCR was performed a second time for about 7 to 11 cycles using a sample-barcoded 5' primer and a J-beta primer mix. One entry per CDR3 protein, called by TCRdb with MiXCR from the 5' RACE reads. The table shows about 730,000 distinct CDR3 sequences, with more than 40% occurring only once. The sample was blood. The receptors derive from a woman aged 55-75 years in good health.

The V call is TRBV12-3 or TRBV12-4, the J call TRBJ2-3; no firm D call. Trimming removed 5 bases at V and 4 bases at J, with 13 bases between. The CDR3 spans 14 residues. For the CDR3, the DNA is TGTGCCAGCAGTCCCCCAGCGTACGCAGATACGCAGTATTTT. Residues: CASSPPAYADTQYF.

The rearrangement links TRBV18 to TRBJ1-2; TRBD1 matches 9 bases. Germline lookup yields CDR1 KGHSH and CDR2 LQKENI. With 3 bases clipped from V and 7 bases from J, the junction kept 6 bases outside the gene matches. The CDR3 contains 14 residues. CDR3 residues: CASSPTGGDGGYTF. The CDR3 coding sequence is TGTGCCAGCTCACCGACAGGGGGTGATGGTGGCTACACCTTC. Complete variable domain (other parts from reference TRBV18 and TRBJ1-2): NAGVMQNPRHLVRRRGQEARLRCSPMKGHSHVYWYRQLPEEGLKFMVYLQKENIIDESGMPKERFSAEFPKEGPSILRIQQVVRGDSAAYFCASSPTGGDGGYTFGSGTRLTVV.

This clonotype was seen only a few times. The chain couples TRBV4-1 to TRBJ1-1; a possible D gene is TRBD1 (6 bases). Germline CDR1 and CDR2: MGHRA and YSYEKL. Deletions cut 0 bases from V and 4 bases from J, with 12 bases between. This CDR3 comprises 15 residues. The CDR3 bases are TGCGCCAGCAGCCAAGAGCTGGGGGCTAGCACTGAAGCTTTCTTT. Amino acids: CASSQELGASTEAFF.

V usage is TRBV12-3 or TRBV12-4 and J usage is TRBJ2-7; D may match TRBD1 or TRBD2 (6 bases each). The CDR3 runs 15 residues. V was clipped by 5 bases and J by 0 bases, with 14 bases between them. CDR3 DNA sequence: TGTGCCAGCAGTGCGGGACACCCGAGCTCCTACGAGCAGTACTTC. Amino acid sequence: CASSAGHPSSYEQYF.

The chain carries TRBV12-3 or TRBV12-4 and TRBJ2-1; D might be TRBD1 (5 bases). V dropped 7 bases and J dropped 6 bases, with 22 bases sitting between them. The CDR3 length is 16 residues. CDR3 nucleotide sequence: TGTGCCAGCATTAAAGGGGCCTCCGGAGCTTTCAATGAGCAGTTCTTC. It yields the protein CASIKGASGAFNEQFF.

This clonotype was observed a few times. The chain combines TRBV10-3 with TRBJ2-1, with 9 bases that match TRBD2. J lost 1 base, V lost 5 bases, and 6 bases had no gene match. The CDR3 extends over 16 amino acids. Germline CDR1 ENHRY, CDR2 SYGVKD. Here the CDR3 DNA reads TGTGCCATCAGTAAGACTAGCGGTGAATCCTACAATGAGCAGTTCTTC. Amino acids: CAISKTSGESYNEQFF.

The chain joins TRBV20-1 to TRBJ2-3, with a weak D call TRBD2 (5 bases). The V and J ends lost 0 bases and 9 bases respectively, with 10 bases between them. CDR3 length equals 12 residues. Germline CDR1 DFQATT, CDR2 SNEGSKA (reference sequence). CDR3: CSAREVGGTQYF. The CDR3 nucleotides are TGCAGTGCTAGAGAAGTAGGCGGGACGCAGTATTTT.

V is TRBV29-1 and J is TRBJ2-7; 9 nucleotides align to TRBD1. This CDR3 spans 16 amino acids. Looked up from germline, CDR1 is SQVTM and CDR2 is ANQGSEA. V lost 1 base to trimming and J lost 4 bases; unmatched junction nucleotides: 11. This chain's CDR3 is CSVEGAGAGQGYEQYF. The DNA of the CDR3 is TGCAGCGTTGAAGGGGCTGGTGCGGGACAGGGATACGAGCAGTACTTC.

Comments on this clonotype: Possible read error: a much larger clone is one base away. J is TRBJ2-7 and V is TRBV4-2; D may be TRBD1 (6 bases). The CDR3 has 15 amino acids. CDR1 LGHNA and CDR2 YNFKEQ come from the germline V gene. For the CDR3, the DNA is TGTACCAGCAGCCAAGGGATGGACAGCTCCTACGAGCAGTACTTC. Protein product: CTSSQGMDSSYEQYF.

In its sample, this clonotype was seen many times. Written as DNA, the CDR3 is TGCAGCGTTGTGGGGGGAGACAGGGAGACGTACAATGAGCAGTTCTTC. Translating it yields CSVVGGDRETYNEQFF. The genes are TRBV29-1 and TRBJ2-1; maybe TRBD1 (7 bases). Looked up from germline, CDR1 is SQVTM and CDR2 is ANQGSEA. V lost 4 bases and J 4 bases, leaving 20 bases between the germline ends. The CDR3 has 16 residues.

This chain connects TRBV3-1 to TRBJ2-1; the D gene is possibly TRBD1 (6 bases). Germline V gives CDR1 LGHDT, CDR2 YNNKEL (reference sequence). V gave up 2 bases and J gave up 10 bases, with 21 bases separating them. The CDR3 extends over 16 amino acids. CDR3 nucleotide sequence: TGTGCCAGCAGCCAACTCTCCCTGGGGCAGGGGAAGGAGCAGTTCTTC. Its protein product is CASSQLSLGQGKEQFF.

This clonotype was counted many times. V is TRBV29-1 and J is TRBJ2-7; D uncertain. The CDR3 runs 9 residues. V lost 3 bases to trimming and J lost 5 bases, with 2 bases between them. In germline, CDR1 is SQVTM, CDR2 ANQGSEA. The DNA for the CDR3 is TGCAGCGTTGAGAACGAGCAGTACTTC. It encodes CSVENEQYF.

This clonotype appeared a few times. The rearrangement uses TRBV29-1 and TRBJ1-2; 12 nucleotides line up with TRBD1. The CDR3 sequence is 16 residues long. The V and J ends lost 5 bases and 4 bases, in that order; junction bases with no gene match: 11. Germline assignment: CDR1 SQVTM and CDR2 ANQGSEA. This CDR3 is CSVLRSGTGGFYGYTF. The CDR3 DNA sequence: TGCAGCGTTTTAAGATCCGGGACAGGGGGCTTCTATGGCTACACCTTC. Full variable domain (remainder filled in from reference TRBV29-1 and TRBJ1-2): SAVISQKPSRDICQRGTSLTIQCQVDSQVTMMFWYRQQPGQSLTLIATANQGSEATYESGFVIDKFPISRPNLTFSTLTVSNMSPEDSSIYLCSVLRSGTGGFYGYTFGSGTRLTVV.

The chain couples TRBV20-1 to TRBJ2-1, with 8 bases matching TRBD2. The germline V gene encodes CDR1 DFQATT and CDR2 SNEGSKA (reference sequence). J was trimmed by 5 bases and V by 1 base; bases with no gene match: 10. The CDR3 has 16 residues. The CDR3 nucleotides are TGCAGTGCTAGAGCCCCGCCGGGACTAGATCACAATGAGCAGTTCTTC. Protein: CSARAPPGLDHNEQFF.

On this clonotype: A junction boundary mismatches the germline segment, possibly from a read error. The rearrangement joins TRBV12-3 or TRBV12-4 to TRBJ2-1, with 7 bases lining up with TRBD2. CDR3 length: 19 residues. The CDR3 DNA follows: TGTGCCAGCAGCAATCCCCGCGGCGGGAGAACTGGCACCTACAAGGAGCAGTTCTTC. As protein: CASSNPRGGRTGTYKEQFF.

The chain uses TRBV6-6 and TRBJ2-3, with no clear D. Per germline, CDR1 MNHNY and CDR2 SVGAGI (reference sequence). V lost 2 bases, J lost 2 bases, and 8 bases lay in between. CDR3 length: 14 residues. CDR3 loop: CASSYTATTDTQYF. The CDR3 coding sequence is TGTGCCAGCAGTTACACCGCAACCACAGATACGCAGTATTTT.

A few counts support this clonotype. This chain connects TRBV7-3 to TRBJ2-1; D is possibly TRBD2 (6 bases). Germline assignment: CDR1 SGHTA and CDR2 FQGTGA. This CDR3 spans 15 amino acids. Trimming took off 2 bases at V and 6 bases at J, with 14 bases between the two ends. CDR3 nucleotide sequence: TGTGCCAGCAGCTTACTAGGTACTAGCCTCAATGAGCAGTTCTTC. Encoded protein: CASSLLGTSLNEQFF.